This record covers a single TCR beta chain. There are many counts of this clonotype. It has no known antigen specificity. Per-base quality was not reported, and no clone a single base away is much larger than it. The donors were 40 or so Caucasian individuals from Russia, aged 6 to 90 years, who were systemically healthy. Ten milliliters of peripheral blood were drawn from each donor into EDTA-treated Vacutainer tubes. PBMCs were isolated by Ficoll-Paque density-gradient centrifugation, with at least 7 million obtained per sample. Total RNA, at least 5 micrograms per sample, was extracted from PBMCs with Trizol reagent. For every donor, an aliquot of PBMCs went through flow cytometry to measure the percentages of naive CD45RAhigh/CD27high T cells. The library was prepared using 5' RACE. The sample was run on an Illumina HiSeq 2500. The second PCR ran for roughly 7 to 12 cycles and used a J-beta primer mix along with a sample-barcoded 5' primer. A template-switch 5' adaptor carrying 12 random nucleotides introduced a unique molecular identifier onto each TCR beta cDNA molecule. At least 2.5 million CDR3-containing paired-end reads were obtained from each sample. All of the RNA was converted into first-strand cDNA using the Mint cDNA synthesis kit, with a TRBC-specific oligonucleotide serving as the primer. All cDNA was treated with uracil-DNA glycosylase and then went through a first 18-cycle PCR with the universal primers M1SS and BC2_uni_R. As for the authors' bioinformatics: Normalization of each sample was performed by random selection of 1 million high-quality reads, each carrying a distinct molecular identifier. Reads with shared molecular identifiers were discarded instead of being binned into consensus sequences. MiTCR, with a Q25 quality threshold and the strictest error-elimination algorithm, was used for CDR3 identification, clonotype clustering and error correction. A nonparametric unseen species model using Euler transformation provided a lower-bound estimate of total TCR beta diversity. TCRdb reworked the public reads: Q25 trimming with fastp, MiXCR clone assembly, productive beta chains retained. Each entry merges the rows of one CDR3 protein and shows their most common DNA and genes. It is TCRdb's table, rather than the study itself, that gives the V and J calls and clone size. A total of roughly 900,000 distinct CDR3 sequences appear in this sample, around 26% of them only once. About 18% of the sample is held by the ten biggest clonotypes.

The sample belongs to a study of blood T cells in healthy people across ages (dated by TCRdb to 2014 to 2015). With regard to the full study: In model experiments, roughly one uniquely barcoded TCR beta cDNA molecule per two T cells was captured by template switching. Age-related changes in TCR beta repertoire diversity were measured in the study by deep sequencing normalized with unique cDNA molecular identifiers. The donors were divided into four age groups: young (average 16 years), middle-aged (approximately 41), aged (about 56) and long-lived (around 87). Donors of different ages were randomly distributed across sequencing lanes to avoid experimental bias. Two additional independent replicas of 1 million unique cDNA reads from the same blood draw were analyzed for two donors (one aged 18 to 29 and one aged 80 or older). General findings and caveats noted by the study authors: Conclusive comparison of naive and antigen-experienced compartments was prevented by the profiling of bulk unsorted PBMCs. A strong correlation was found between observed TCR beta diversity and the percentage of naive T cells measured by flow cytometry. Estimates of total diversity based on one million sequenced T cells were regarded as lower bounds and as underestimates. As age increased, observed TCR beta diversity per million T cells dropped in a roughly linear way, and a significant reduction was already evident by age 40. Compared with the aged group, the long-lived group had more naive CD4+ T cells, fewer expanded clones and increased TCR diversity, suggesting age selection. Because the CMV infection status of the donors was unknown, age-related changes in expanded clonotypes may potentially have been confounded.

Including the terminal cysteine and phenylalanine, the CDR3 comprises 14 residues. Of all the DNA, just the CDR3 is kept, 42 bases in frame from base 1. Trimming removed 5 bases from V and 2 bases from J; the gene matches leave 3 bases unexplained. CDR1 and CDR2 (SGHTA, FQGNSA) derive from the germline V gene. This receptor was taken from a woman aged 80 or over in good health. The sequence joins TRBV7-2 to TRBJ2-7, and 10 junction bases match TRBD1. The source material was blood. The CDR3 loop reads CASSTDRGPYEQYF. The nucleotide sequence is given as TGTGCCAGCAGCACAGACAGGGGGCCCTACGAGCAGTACTTC.